The TCR beta chain under discussion was sequenced for a study of CD8+ T cells in alopecia areata. The V end was cut by 0 bases, the J end by 2 bases, with 11 bases between. Germline V gene sequence: CDR1 MNHEY, CDR2 SVGAGI. There are 15 residues in the CDR3. This clone was found a few times. Sequencing used cDNA as its template, made by extracting RNA and reverse transcribing it. Clones were read by immunoSEQ multiplex PCR, and TCRdb kept only the in-frame ones, dropping some. Among a few hundred thousand clones, roughly three fifths were seen once, and the ten largest hold around 5.1%. The specimen was CD8+ T cells sorted from blood. This rearrangement joins TRBV6-5 to TRBJ2-7; D is perhaps TRBD2 (6 bases). The clonotype originates from a human donor in good health. CDR3 amino acids: CASSYSGGVAYEQYF. The CDR3 coding sequence is TGTGCCAGCAGTTACTCGGGCGGGGTTGCCTACGAGCAGTACTTC.